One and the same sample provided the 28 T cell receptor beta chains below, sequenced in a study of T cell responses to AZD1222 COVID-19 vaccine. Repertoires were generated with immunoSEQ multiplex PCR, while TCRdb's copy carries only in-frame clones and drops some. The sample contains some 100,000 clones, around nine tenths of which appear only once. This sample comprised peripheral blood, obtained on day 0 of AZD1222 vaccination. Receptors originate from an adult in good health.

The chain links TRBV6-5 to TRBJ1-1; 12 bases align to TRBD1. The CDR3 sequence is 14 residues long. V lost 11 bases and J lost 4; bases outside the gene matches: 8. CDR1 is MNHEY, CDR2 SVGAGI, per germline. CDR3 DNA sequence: TGTGCCTTAGGGGACAGGGGGCGAAGCACTGAAGCTTTCTTT. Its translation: CALGDRGRSTEAFF.

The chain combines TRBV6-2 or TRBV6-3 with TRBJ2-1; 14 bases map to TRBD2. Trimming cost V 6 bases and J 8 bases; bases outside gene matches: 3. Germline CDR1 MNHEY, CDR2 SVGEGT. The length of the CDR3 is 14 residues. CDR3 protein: CASSGLAGGYEQFF. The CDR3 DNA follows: TGTGCCAGCAGCGGACTAGCGGGGGGTTATGAGCAGTTCTTC.

The CDR3 is CATSDSLLTVAGELFF. The CDR3 bases are TGTGCCACCAGTGACTCCCTCCTGACAGTAGCCGGGGAGCTGTTTTTT. The V and J genes are TRBV24-1 and TRBJ2-2; D is perhaps TRBD1 (5 bases). The germline gives CDR1 KGHDR, CDR2 SFDVKD. The V gene lost 4 bases and the J gene lost 6 bases, with 17 bases spanning the gap. CDR3 length: 16 amino acids.

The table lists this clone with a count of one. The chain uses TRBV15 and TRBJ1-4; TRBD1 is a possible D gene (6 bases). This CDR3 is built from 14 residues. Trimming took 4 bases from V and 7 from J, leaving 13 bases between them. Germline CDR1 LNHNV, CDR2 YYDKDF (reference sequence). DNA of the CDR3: TGTGCCACCAGCATCGGGGGGCTGGGTGAAAAACTGTTTTTT. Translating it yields CATSIGGLGEKLFF.

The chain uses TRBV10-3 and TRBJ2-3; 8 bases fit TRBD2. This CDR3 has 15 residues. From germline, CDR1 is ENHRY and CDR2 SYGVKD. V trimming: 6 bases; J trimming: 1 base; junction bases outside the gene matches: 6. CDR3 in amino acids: CAIRSGLVGTDTQYF. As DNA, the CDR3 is TGTGCCATCAGATCGGGACTAGTAGGCACAGATACGCAGTATTTT.

The CDR3 sequence: CAISAPRGGNSGNTIYF. The CDR3 DNA reads TGTGCCATCAGTGCCCCACGGGGGGGAAACTCTGGAAACACCATATATTTT. The chain recombines TRBV10-3 with TRBJ1-3; D perhaps matches TRBD1 (5 bases). CDR1 and CDR2 from the germline V gene are ENHRY and SYGVKD. V lost 4 bases, J lost 0 bases, and 16 bases lay in between. The CDR3 spans 17 residues.

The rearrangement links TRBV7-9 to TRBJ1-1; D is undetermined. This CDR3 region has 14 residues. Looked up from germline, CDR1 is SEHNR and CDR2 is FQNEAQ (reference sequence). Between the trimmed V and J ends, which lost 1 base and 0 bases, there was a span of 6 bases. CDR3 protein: CASSLGLVNTEAFF. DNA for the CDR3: TGTGCCAGCAGCTTAGGGTTGGTGAACACTGAAGCTTTCTTT.

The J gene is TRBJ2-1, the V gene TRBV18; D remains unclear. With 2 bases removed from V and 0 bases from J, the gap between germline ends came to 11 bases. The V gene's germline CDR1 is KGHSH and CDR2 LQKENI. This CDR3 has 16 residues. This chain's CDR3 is CASSPFYRSSYNEQFF. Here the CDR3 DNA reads TGTGCCAGCTCACCATTTTACCGGAGCTCCTACAATGAGCAGTTCTTC.

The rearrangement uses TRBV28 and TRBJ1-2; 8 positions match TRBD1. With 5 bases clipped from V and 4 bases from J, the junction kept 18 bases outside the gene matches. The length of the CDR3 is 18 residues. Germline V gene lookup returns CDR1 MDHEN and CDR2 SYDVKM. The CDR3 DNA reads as TGTGCCAGCAGTAGGGGGTGGGTGGACAGGGCTTTTAGCTATGGCTACACCTTC. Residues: CASSRGWVDRAFSYGYTF.

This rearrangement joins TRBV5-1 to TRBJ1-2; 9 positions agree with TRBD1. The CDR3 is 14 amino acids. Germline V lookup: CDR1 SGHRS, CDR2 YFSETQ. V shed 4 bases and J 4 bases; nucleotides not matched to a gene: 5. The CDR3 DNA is TGCGCCAGCAGCCCCGGGACAGGGCCCTATGGCTACACCTTC. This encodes CASSPGTGPYGYTF.

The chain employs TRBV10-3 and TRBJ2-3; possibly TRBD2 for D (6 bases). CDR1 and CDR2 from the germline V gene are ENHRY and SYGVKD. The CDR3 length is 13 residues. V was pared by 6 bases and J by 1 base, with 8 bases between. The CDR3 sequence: CAISGSGTDTQYF. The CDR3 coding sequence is TGTGCCATCAGCGGGAGTGGCACAGATACGCAGTATTTT.

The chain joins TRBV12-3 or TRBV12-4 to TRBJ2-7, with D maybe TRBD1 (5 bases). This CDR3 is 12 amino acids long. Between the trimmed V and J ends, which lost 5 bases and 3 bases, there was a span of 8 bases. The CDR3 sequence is CASSPGIYEQYF. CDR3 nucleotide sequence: TGTGCCAGCAGTCCAGGGATCTACGAGCAGTACTTC.

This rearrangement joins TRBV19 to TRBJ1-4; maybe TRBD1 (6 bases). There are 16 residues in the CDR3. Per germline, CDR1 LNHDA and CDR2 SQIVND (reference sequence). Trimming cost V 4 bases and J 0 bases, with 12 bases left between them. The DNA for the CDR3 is TGTGCCAGTAGTAAACGGACAGTCTCAACTAATGAAAAACTGTTTTTT. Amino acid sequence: CASSKRTVSTNEKLFF.

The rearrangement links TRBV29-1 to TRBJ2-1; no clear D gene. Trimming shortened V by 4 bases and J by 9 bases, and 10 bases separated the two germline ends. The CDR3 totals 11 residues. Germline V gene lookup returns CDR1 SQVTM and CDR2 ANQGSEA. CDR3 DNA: TGCAGCGTTGGTGGTACACGTGAGCAGTTCTTC. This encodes CSVGGTREQFF.

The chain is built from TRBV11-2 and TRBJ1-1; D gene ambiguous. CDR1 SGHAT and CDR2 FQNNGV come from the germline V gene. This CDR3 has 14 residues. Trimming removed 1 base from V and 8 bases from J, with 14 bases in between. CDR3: CASSLGLRSEEAFF. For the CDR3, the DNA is TGTGCCAGCAGCTTAGGCCTCAGGTCCGAAGAAGCTTTCTTT. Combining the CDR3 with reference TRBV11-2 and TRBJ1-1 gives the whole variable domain EAGVAQSPRYKIIEKRQSVAFWCNPISGHATLYWYQQILGQGPKLLIQFQNNGVVDDSQLPKDRFSAERLKGVDSTLKIQPAKLEDSAVYLCASSLGLRSEEAFFGQGTRLTVV.

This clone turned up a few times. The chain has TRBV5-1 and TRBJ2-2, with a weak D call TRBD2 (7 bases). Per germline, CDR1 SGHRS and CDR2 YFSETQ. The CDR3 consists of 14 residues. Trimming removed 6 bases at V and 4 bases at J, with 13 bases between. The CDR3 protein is CASNREGGTGELFF. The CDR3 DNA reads TGCGCCAGCAACAGGGAGGGCGGCACCGGGGAGCTGTTTTTT.

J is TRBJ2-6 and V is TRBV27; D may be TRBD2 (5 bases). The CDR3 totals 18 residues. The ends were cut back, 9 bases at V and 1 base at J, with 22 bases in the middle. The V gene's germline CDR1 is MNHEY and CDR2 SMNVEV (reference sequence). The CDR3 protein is CASGLRVPSRSGANVLTF. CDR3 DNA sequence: TGTGCCAGTGGGTTGCGGGTCCCCTCAAGATCTGGGGCCAACGTCCTGACTTTC.

CDR3: CASSFSGRTYNEQFF. The CDR3 DNA is TGTGCCAGCAGCTTTAGCGGGAGAACGTACAATGAGCAGTTCTTC. The chain carries TRBV7-3 and TRBJ2-1, with 9 bases matching TRBD2. The CDR3 runs 15 residues. V lost 3 bases to trimming and J lost 4 bases; unmatched junction nucleotides: 4. From germline, CDR1 is SGHTA and CDR2 FQGTGA.

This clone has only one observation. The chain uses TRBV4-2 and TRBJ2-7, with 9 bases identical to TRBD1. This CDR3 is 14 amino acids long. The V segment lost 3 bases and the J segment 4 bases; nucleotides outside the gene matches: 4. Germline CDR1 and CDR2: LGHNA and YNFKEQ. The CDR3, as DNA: TGTGCCAGCAGCCAGGACAGGGGAGAGTACGAGCAGTACTTC. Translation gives CASSQDRGEYEQYF.

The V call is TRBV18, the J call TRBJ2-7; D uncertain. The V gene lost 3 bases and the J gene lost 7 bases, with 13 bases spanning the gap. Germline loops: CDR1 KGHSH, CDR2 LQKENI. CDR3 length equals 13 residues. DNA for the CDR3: TGTGCCAGCTCACCCCTGGATGTTGGGGAGCAGTACTTC. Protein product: CASSPLDVGEQYF.

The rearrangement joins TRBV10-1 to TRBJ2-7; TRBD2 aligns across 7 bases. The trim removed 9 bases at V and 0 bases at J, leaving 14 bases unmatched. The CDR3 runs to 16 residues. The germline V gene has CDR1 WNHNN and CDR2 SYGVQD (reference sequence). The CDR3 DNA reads TGCGCCAGAGCAGGCTTTGCTAGCGGCCGCTCCTACGAGCAGTACGTC. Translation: CARAGFASGRSYEQYV.

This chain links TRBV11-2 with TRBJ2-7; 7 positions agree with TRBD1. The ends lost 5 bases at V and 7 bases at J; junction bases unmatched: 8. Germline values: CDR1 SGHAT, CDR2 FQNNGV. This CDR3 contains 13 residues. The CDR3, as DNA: TGTGCCAGCAGCGCGACAGGGTCGGGGGAGCAGTACTTC. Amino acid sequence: CASSATGSGEQYF.

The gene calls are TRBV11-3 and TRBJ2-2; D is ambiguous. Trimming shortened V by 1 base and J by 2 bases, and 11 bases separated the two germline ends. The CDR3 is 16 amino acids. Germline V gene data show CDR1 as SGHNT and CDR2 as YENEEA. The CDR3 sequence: CASSLVVAVNTGELFF. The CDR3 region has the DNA TGTGCCAGCAGCTTAGTGGTTGCGGTAAACACCGGGGAGCTGTTTTTT.

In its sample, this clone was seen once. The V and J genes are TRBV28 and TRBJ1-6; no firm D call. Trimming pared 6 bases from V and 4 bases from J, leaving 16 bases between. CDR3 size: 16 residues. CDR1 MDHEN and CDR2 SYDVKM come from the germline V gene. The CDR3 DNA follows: TGTGCCAGCAGCCACACAAGGCCCGTTTATAATTCACCCCTCCACTTT. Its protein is CASSHTRPVYNSPLHF.

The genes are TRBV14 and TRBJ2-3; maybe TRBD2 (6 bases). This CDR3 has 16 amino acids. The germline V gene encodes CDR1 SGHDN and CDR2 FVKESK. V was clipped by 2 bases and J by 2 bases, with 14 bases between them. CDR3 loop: CASSQQDGLNTDTQYF. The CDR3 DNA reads TGTGCCAGCAGCCAACAGGATGGACTAAACACAGATACGCAGTATTTT.

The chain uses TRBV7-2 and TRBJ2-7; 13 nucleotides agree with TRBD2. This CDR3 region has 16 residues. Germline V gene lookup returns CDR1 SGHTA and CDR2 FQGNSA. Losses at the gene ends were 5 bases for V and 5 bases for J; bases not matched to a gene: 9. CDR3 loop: CASSAELGLAGDEQYF. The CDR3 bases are TGTGCCAGCAGCGCCGAGCTCGGACTAGCGGGGGACGAGCAGTACTTC.

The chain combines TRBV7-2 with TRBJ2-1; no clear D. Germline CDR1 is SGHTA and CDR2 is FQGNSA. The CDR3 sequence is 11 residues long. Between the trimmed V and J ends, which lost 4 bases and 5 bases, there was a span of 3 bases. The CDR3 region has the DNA TGTGCCAGCAGCTGGGACAATGAGCAGTTCTTC. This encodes CASSWDNEQFF.

CDR3 in DNA: TGTGCCAGCAGTGAATGGGCCGTTCTAACCGGGGAGCTGTTTTTT. It yields the protein CASSEWAVLTGELFF. V usage is TRBV2 and J usage is TRBJ2-2; the D is unclear. Germline CDR1 SNHLY, CDR2 FYNNEI. The CDR3 is 15 residues long. Trimming took off 2 bases at V and 5 bases at J, with 12 bases between the two ends.